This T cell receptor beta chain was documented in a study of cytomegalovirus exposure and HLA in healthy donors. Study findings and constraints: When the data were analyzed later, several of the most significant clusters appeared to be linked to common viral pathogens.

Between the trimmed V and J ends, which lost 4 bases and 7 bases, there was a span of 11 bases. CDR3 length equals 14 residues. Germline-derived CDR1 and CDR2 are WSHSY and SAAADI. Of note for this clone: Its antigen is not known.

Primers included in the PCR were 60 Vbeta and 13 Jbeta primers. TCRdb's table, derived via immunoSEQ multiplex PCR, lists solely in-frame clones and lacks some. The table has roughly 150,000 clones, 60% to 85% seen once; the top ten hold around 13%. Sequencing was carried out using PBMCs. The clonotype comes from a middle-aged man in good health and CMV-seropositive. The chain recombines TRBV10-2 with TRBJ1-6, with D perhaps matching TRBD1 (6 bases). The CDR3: CASSGQDRNSPLHF. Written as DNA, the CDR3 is TGCGCCAGCAGTGGACAGGACCGAAATTCACCCCTCCACTTT.